These 19 T cell receptor beta chains share one sample of origin, sequenced in a study of T cells in localized non-small cell lung cancer. Produced via immunoSEQ multiplex PCR; TCRdb's table is partial and in-frame only. The sample lists 35,000 to 40,000 clones; roughly 82% were seen once. The input for sequencing was peripheral blood, taken before any cancer treatment. The receptor source for this set is a male donor aged 60 or older with stage III squamous cell lung carcinoma.

The DNA for the CDR3 is TGTGCCAGCAGTGCCCGGGACTCAACCGGGCAGTACTTC. This translates into CASSARDSTGQYF. The rearrangement uses TRBV2 and TRBJ2-7; tentative D call: TRBD2 (6 bases). Germline assignment: CDR1 SNHLY and CDR2 FYNNEI. Between the trimmed V and J ends, which lost 4 bases and 9 bases, there was a span of 16 bases. This CDR3 has 13 residues.

The chain is built from TRBV7-2 and TRBJ2-6, with D unresolved. Trimming shortened V by 1 base and J by 0 bases, and 4 bases separated the two germline ends. Germline V gene lookup returns CDR1 SGHTA and CDR2 FQGNSA. The CDR3 sequence is 15 residues long. The CDR3 DNA sequence: TGTGCCAGCAGCTTAGGGAACTCTGGGGCCAACGTCCTGACTTTC. Translating it yields CASSLGNSGANVLTF.

The V gene is TRBV29-1, the J gene TRBJ2-7, with 9 bases that match TRBD1. Germline V gives CDR1 SQVTM, CDR2 ANQGSEA. V lost 4 bases, J lost 4 bases, and 5 bases stayed unmatched. The CDR3 has 13 residues. The CDR3 coding sequence is TGCAGCGTTGGAGGGACAGGGTCGTACGAGCAGTACTTC. Translated: CSVGGTGSYEQYF.

The V and J genes are TRBV7-9 and TRBJ2-2; D unresolved. The ends were cut back, 5 bases at V and 3 bases at J, with 4 bases in the middle. CDR1 and CDR2 from the germline V gene are SEHNR and FQNEAQ (reference sequence). This CDR3 is built from 12 residues. The CDR3 bases are TGTGCCAGCAGCCGGGACACCGGGGAGCTGTTTTTT. It specifies CASSRDTGELFF.

V usage is TRBV5-1 and J usage is TRBJ2-7; no reliable D call. This CDR3 contains 14 residues. Trimming pared 0 bases from V and 7 bases from J, leaving 14 bases between. Germline V gene data show CDR1 as SGHRS and CDR2 as YFSETQ. The CDR3 DNA reads as TGCGCCAGCAGCTTGGACAGCGTCCTACGAGAGCAGTACTTC. Its protein is CASSLDSVLREQYF.

The V call is TRBV7-2, the J call TRBJ1-4, with D uncertain. V was cut by 5 bases and J by 8 bases, with 12 bases left in between. The CDR3 is made up of 13 amino acids. Germline V CDR1 and CDR2: SGHTA, FQGNSA. The CDR3 DNA follows: TGTGCCAGCAGCCCCCGCCTTTTGGAAAAACTGTTTTTT. It encodes CASSPRLLEKLFF.

The chain carries TRBV27 and TRBJ2-7, with 13 positions matching TRBD2. Losses at the gene ends were 6 bases for V and 4 bases for J; bases not matched to a gene: 12. The germline gives CDR1 MNHEY, CDR2 SMNVEV (reference sequence). The CDR3 has 17 residues. CDR3 amino acids: CASSWTSGSSYGYEQYF. CDR3 coding DNA: TGTGCCAGCAGCTGGACTAGCGGGAGTTCCTATGGGTACGAGCAGTACTTC.

This rearrangement joins TRBV30 to TRBJ2-1, with 10 bases matching TRBD2. Germline CDR1 and CDR2: GTSNPN and SVGIG (reference sequence). V lost 0 bases and J lost 3; bases outside the gene matches: 5. CDR3 length: 16 residues. The chain's CDR3 is CAWSVPSGGLYNEQFF. In nucleotides, the CDR3 is TGTGCCTGGAGTGTTCCTAGCGGGGGCCTCTACAATGAGCAGTTCTTC.

The chain carries TRBV9 and TRBJ2-2; 8 bases align to TRBD2. CDR1 and CDR2 from the germline V gene are SGDLS and YYNGEE. The J segment lost 4 bases and the V segment lost 4 bases, leaving 12 bases of the junction unmatched. The CDR3 has 17 residues. CDR3: CASSPIGGGVTTGELFF. In DNA, the CDR3 is TGTGCCAGCAGCCCGATCGGGGGGGGCGTGACCACCGGGGAGCTGTTTTTT.

This sequence joins TRBV5-4 and TRBJ2-3; tentative D call: TRBD1 (6 bases). The V end was cut by 4 bases, the J end by 2 bases, with 14 bases between. CDR1 and CDR2 (germline): SGHNT, YYREEE (reference sequence). The CDR3 spans 15 residues. DNA of the CDR3: TGTGCCAGCAGCGGGAAACAGGGATTCACAGATACGCAGTATTTT. Its translation: CASSGKQGFTDTQYF.

This clone appeared once. The chain employs TRBV4-2 and TRBJ2-1, with 8 bases that match TRBD2. The germline V gene has CDR1 LGHNA and CDR2 YNFKEQ. The V gene end was trimmed by 5 bases and the J gene end by 0 bases; junction bases not matched to a gene: 6. The CDR3 has 16 residues. The chain's CDR3 is CASSLVSGSSYNEQFF. The CDR3 bases are TGTGCCAGCAGCTTAGTAAGCGGGAGCTCCTACAATGAGCAGTTCTTC.

The chain links TRBV2 to TRBJ2-3; 10 bases are shared with TRBD1. This CDR3 contains 15 residues. V shed 6 bases and J 4 bases; nucleotides not matched to a gene: 7. CDR1 SNHLY and CDR2 FYNNEI come from the germline V gene. The CDR3 here is CASREDRGNADTQYF. CDR3 sequence (DNA): TGTGCCAGCAGGGAGGACAGGGGGAACGCAGATACGCAGTATTTT.

This clone was detected once. The chain links TRBV5-1 to TRBJ1-3, with D unresolved. Germline V gene data show CDR1 as SGHRS and CDR2 as YFSETQ. Trimming took off 5 bases at V and 0 bases at J, with 9 bases between the two ends. This CDR3 has 14 residues. CDR3 sequence (DNA): TGCGCCAGCAGTTGGGGTAACTCTGGAAACACCATATATTTT. The encoded protein is CASSWGNSGNTIYF.

This clone was seen a single time. The genes are TRBV19 and TRBJ1-4, with TRBD1 identical over 9 bases. The CDR3 consists of 14 residues. Trimming removed 6 bases from V and 9 bases from J; junction bases left unmatched: 8. Germline CDR1 reads LNHDA; CDR2 reads SQIVND (reference sequence). The CDR3 sequence: CASSTGQGTKKLFF. The CDR3 DNA is TGTGCCAGTAGCACGGGACAGGGTACGAAAAAACTGTTTTTT.

The CDR3 region is CASTPDRGLNTEAFF. The CDR3, as DNA: TGTGCCAGCACACCAGACAGGGGCTTGAACACTGAAGCTTTCTTT. The V gene is TRBV7-9, the J gene TRBJ1-1; TRBD1 aligns across 8 bases. V shed 7 bases, J shed 0 bases, and the junction held 7 bases outside the gene matches. CDR1 SEHNR and CDR2 FQNEAQ come from the germline V gene (reference sequence). The CDR3 runs 15 residues.

A few counts support this clone. The V call is TRBV5-4, the J call TRBJ1-2; TRBD1 might be the D (5 bases). Germline CDR1 and CDR2: SGHNT and YYREEE (reference sequence). V lost 2 bases, J lost 2 bases, and 13 bases lay in between. This CDR3 contains 15 residues. Here the CDR3 DNA reads TGTGCCAGCAGCTTACAGACAGTTACGAACTATGGCTACACCTTC. Protein: CASSLQTVTNYGYTF.

Concerning this clone itself: Other DNA sequences in this specimen translate into the identical CDR3. The rearrangement uses TRBV10-3 and TRBJ1-5; D gene ambiguous. The CDR3 totals 14 residues. V was trimmed by 2 bases and J by 0 bases, leaving 5 bases between them. Germline V gives CDR1 ENHRY, CDR2 SYGVKD. The chain's CDR3 is CAISETDSNQPQHF. The CDR3 nucleotides read TGTGCCATCAGTGAGACGGATAGCAATCAGCCCCAGCATTTT.

V is TRBV11-2 and J is TRBJ2-3; either TRBD1 or TRBD2 may fit D (5 bases each). The germline gives CDR1 SGHAT, CDR2 FQNNGV. V was shortened by 3 bases and J by 1 base, with 14 bases between the two germline ends. The length of the CDR3 is 16 residues. DNA of the CDR3: TGTGCCAGCAGCTTCGCCCCCAGGGACCGCACAGATACGCAGTATTTT. This translates into CASSFAPRDRTDTQYF.

This chain joins TRBV19 and TRBJ1-5; 9 bases match TRBD1. The CDR3 is made up of 14 amino acids. J gave up 3 bases and V 10 bases, and 7 bases lay outside the gene matches. Germline CDR1 and CDR2: LNHDA and SQIVND (reference sequence). The CDR3 loop is CATRTGAINQPQHF. The CDR3 DNA reads as TGTGCCACTCGGACAGGGGCCATCAATCAGCCCCAGCATTTT.